These 19 T cell receptor beta chains were all obtained from the same sample, sequenced in a study of cytomegalovirus exposure and HLA in healthy donors. The data were produced by immunoSEQ multiplex PCR, yet TCRdb's version contains in-frame clones alone and is incomplete. The repertoire holds 300,000 to 400,000 clones, with roughly 90% as singletons. What was sequenced was PBMCs. These receptor sequences come from a man aged 25 to 45 in good health and CMV-seronegative.

V and J are TRBV9 and TRBJ2-3; TRBD2 aligns across 16 bases. The trim removed 4 bases at V and 4 bases at J, leaving 3 bases unmatched. This CDR3 is built from 16 residues. Per the germline V gene, CDR1 is SGDLS and CDR2 is YYNGEE. In DNA, the CDR3 is TGTGCCAGCAGCTCGGGACTAGCGGGGGGGCCAGATACGCAGTATTTT. This encodes CASSSGLAGGPDTQYF.

The chain couples TRBV19 to TRBJ2-7, with D perhaps TRBD1 (5 bases). This CDR3 is built from 15 residues. Per the germline V gene, CDR1 is LNHDA and CDR2 is SQIVND (reference sequence). The V gene lost 5 bases and the J gene lost 0 bases, with 14 bases spanning the gap. The CDR3 DNA reads as TGTGCCAGTAGTTTTCAGGGCGCCGTCTCCTACGAGCAGTACTTC. This translates into CASSFQGAVSYEQYF.

The rearrangement links TRBV6-5 to TRBJ2-5; TRBD2 aligns across 8 bases. Germline CDR1 MNHEY, CDR2 SVGAGI. The V gene end was trimmed by 4 bases and the J gene end by 5 bases; junction bases not matched to a gene: 6. The CDR3 length is 14 residues. CDR3 bases: TGTGCCAGCAGTTTGGTAGCGGGGCGGGAGACCCAGTACTTC. Translated, it gives CASSLVAGRETQYF.

The chain uses TRBV5-4 and TRBJ2-7, with TRBD1 matching 8 bases. CDR1 and CDR2 from the germline V gene are SGHNT and YYREEE (reference sequence). The CDR3 consists of 15 residues. The junction had 4 bases not matched to a gene; V was cut back by 0 bases and J by 2 bases. Here the CDR3 reads CASSLGRQGTYEQYF. The CDR3 nucleotides read TGTGCCAGCAGCTTGGGCCGACAGGGGACCTACGAGCAGTACTTC.

The chain joins TRBV11-2 to TRBJ1-4; a weak D match, TRBD1 (6 bases). The ends were cut back, 5 bases at V and 7 bases at J, with 17 bases in the middle. The germline CDR1 and CDR2 sequences are SGHAT and FQNNGV. This CDR3 has 15 residues. Here the CDR3 DNA reads TGTGCCAGCAGCCCGGACAGCCAAATAGGTGAAAAACTGTTTTTT. Protein product: CASSPDSQIGEKLFF.

The chain couples TRBV5-6 to TRBJ1-1; D is uncertain. Looked up from germline, CDR1 is SGHDT and CDR2 is YYEEEE. V lost 0 bases and J lost 1, with 10 bases in between. The CDR3 consists of 15 residues. The CDR3 region has the DNA TGTGCCAGCAGCTTGGGTACACCCTGGAACACTGAAGCTTTCTTT. Its translation: CASSLGTPWNTEAFF.

This clone was detected only a few times. The J gene is TRBJ1-2, the V gene TRBV7-9; tentative D call: TRBD1 (5 bases). The V and J ends lost 3 bases and 8 bases respectively, with 16 bases between them. Germline assignment: CDR1 SEHNR and CDR2 FQNEAQ (reference sequence). CDR3 length equals 14 residues. The DNA for the CDR3 is TGTGCCAGCAGCTTCCCCCTAGGGGAGGAAGGCTACACCTTC. Translating it yields CASSFPLGEEGYTF.

The rearrangement joins TRBV7-9 to TRBJ1-3; D is perhaps TRBD1 (6 bases). The CDR3 runs 17 residues. CDR1 is SEHNR and CDR2 is FQNEAQ in the germline V gene (reference sequence). V was cut by 5 bases and J by 1 base, with 18 bases left in between. Here the CDR3 reads CASSQGNAGASGNTIYF. In DNA, the CDR3 is TGTGCCAGCAGCCAGGGTAATGCGGGGGCGTCTGGAAACACCATATATTTT.

The chain has TRBV5-1 and TRBJ2-7; 8 bases line up with TRBD1. Trimming removed 4 bases from V and 2 bases from J; junction bases left unmatched: 8. The CDR3 consists of 15 residues. CDR1 and CDR2 (germline): SGHRS, YFSETQ. CDR3 protein: CASSRPGQDTYEQYF. The DNA of the CDR3 is TGCGCCAGCAGCCGACCGGGACAGGATACCTACGAGCAGTACTTC.

This chain links TRBV5-1 with TRBJ2-7, with D possibly TRBD1 on 5 matching bases. Germline-derived CDR1 and CDR2 are SGHRS and YFSETQ. This CDR3 is built from 13 residues. Trimming took 4 bases from V and 5 from J, leaving 13 bases between them. The CDR3: CASSAQGSDEQYF. The CDR3 DNA reads TGCGCCAGCAGCGCCCAGGGTTCCGACGAGCAGTACTTC.

The rearrangement links TRBV2 to TRBJ2-2, with 8 bases lining up with TRBD1. Germline lookup yields CDR1 SNHLY and CDR2 FYNNEI. Trimming at V came to 8 bases and at J to 7 bases, leaving 3 bases not matched to a gene. CDR3 length equals 12 residues. The CDR3 protein is CASLGTGGELFF. Here the CDR3 DNA reads TGTGCCAGCCTAGGGACAGGCGGGGAGCTGTTTTTT.

This clone was counted many times. Other DNA sequences from this sample encode an identical CDR3 as well. This chain uses TRBV2 with TRBJ1-2; the match to TRBD1 covers 8 bases. Germline values: CDR1 SNHLY, CDR2 FYNNEI. The CDR3 totals 14 residues. V lost 6 bases to trimming and J lost 4 bases; unmatched junction nucleotides: 7. The CDR3 protein is CASSYRGSSYGYTF. For the CDR3, the DNA is TGTGCCAGCAGCTACAGGGGGAGTAGCTATGGCTACACCTTC.

This clone was recorded once. The chain couples TRBV5-1 to TRBJ1-6, with 7 positions matching TRBD1. V trimming: 3 bases; J trimming: 7 bases; junction bases outside the gene matches: 4. CDR3 size: 14 residues. Germline V CDR1 and CDR2: SGHRS, YFSETQ. The CDR3 is CASSWRQGNSPLHF. The CDR3 DNA reads TGCGCCAGCAGCTGGAGACAGGGCAATTCACCCCTCCACTTT.

The J gene is TRBJ2-2, the V gene TRBV2; D unresolved. V dropped 7 bases and J dropped 2 bases, with 11 bases sitting between them. The CDR3 is 14 amino acids. Germline V gene lookup returns CDR1 SNHLY and CDR2 FYNNEI. In DNA, the CDR3 is TGTGCCAGCATCCGAGACATAAACACCGGGGAGCTGTTTTTT. Translating it yields CASIRDINTGELFF. Looking up the rest from reference TRBV2 and TRBJ2-2 gives the full variable domain: EPEVTQTPSHQVTQMGQEVILRCVPISNHLYFYWYRQILGQKVEFLVSFYNNEISEKSEIFDDQFSVERPDGSNFTLKIRSTKLEDSAMYFCASIRDINTGELFFGEGSRLTVL.

The gene calls are TRBV5-6 and TRBJ2-5; 8 nucleotides match TRBD1. The CDR3 extends over 17 amino acids. CDR1 is SGHDT and CDR2 is YYEEEE in the germline V gene. V was pared by 2 bases and J by 5 bases, with 14 bases of the junction left unmatched. CDR3 nucleotide sequence: TGTGCCAGCAGCTTTAGCCCTACAGGGGGTGATGGGGAGACCCAGTACTTC. It encodes CASSFSPTGGDGETQYF. The full variable domain, with the rest looked up from reference TRBV5-6 and TRBJ2-5, is DAGVTQSPTHLIKTRGQQVTLRCSPKSGHDTVSWYQQALGQGPQFIFQYYEEEERQRGNFPDRFSGHQFPNYSSELNVNALLLGDSALYLCASSFSPTGGDGETQYFGPGTRLLVL.

CDR3 sequence reads: CASSGTGRTYEQYF. The CDR3 region has the DNA TGTGCCAGCAGCGGGACAGGGCGAACGTACGAGCAGTACTTC. The chain carries TRBV5-4 and TRBJ2-7, with 9 positions matching TRBD1. Germline V gene data show CDR1 as SGHNT and CDR2 as YYREEE (reference sequence). The CDR3 has 14 residues. J gave up 4 bases and V 4 bases, and 6 bases lay outside the gene matches.

The V call is TRBV10-1, the J call TRBJ2-7; 10 bases line up with TRBD1. With 6 bases clipped from V and 4 bases from J, the junction kept 3 bases outside the gene matches. The CDR3 totals 13 residues. From germline, CDR1 is WNHNN and CDR2 SYGVQD (reference sequence). CDR3 sequence reads: CASSRTGGYEQYF. The CDR3 region has the DNA TGCGCCAGCAGCCGGACAGGGGGGTACGAGCAGTACTTC.

V is TRBV18 and J is TRBJ2-6; TRBD1 matches 8 bases. Germline V gene sequence: CDR1 KGHSH, CDR2 LQKENI. J gave up 0 bases and V 3 bases, and 22 bases lay outside the gene matches. The CDR3 contains 23 residues. CDR3 bases: TGTGCCAGCTCACCTAATCCCGCCGGACAGGGTTACTTTAGTAGCTCTGGGGCCAACGTCCTGACTTTC. Translating gives CASSPNPAGQGYFSSSGANVLTF.

The chain combines TRBV5-1 with TRBJ2-7, with 7 bases aligning to TRBD2. The germline CDR1 and CDR2 sequences are SGHRS and YFSETQ. CDR3 size: 15 residues. V was clipped by 4 bases and J by 6 bases; unmatched bases: 13. CDR3 nucleotide sequence: TGCGCCAGCAGCACCCAGTGGGGGGGGATAAGCGAGCAGTACTTC. Its translation: CASSTQWGGISEQYF.